This entry is about one T cell receptor beta chain. Its antigen remains unidentified. This record belongs to a study of cytomegalovirus exposure and HLA in healthy donors. PCR employed 60 Vbeta and 13 Jbeta primers. Measured with immunoSEQ multiplex PCR; TCRdb has only the in-frame clones, and not every one. The repertoire holds some 100,000 clones, with approximately 80% as singletons. CDR3 length equals 13 residues. Germline-derived CDR1 and CDR2 are MDHEN and SYDVKM. General study points: Equally common other TCR beta chains were less clonally expanded than HLA-associated ones, a later analysis found. There were about 160 TCR beta chains listed as cytomegalovirus-associated.

This sequence originates from a woman aged 18-29 years in good health and CMV-seronegative. Sequencing was carried out using PBMCs. V is TRBV28 and J is TRBJ2-5; a weak D match, TRBD1 (6 bases). The J call could be wrong; TRBJ2-7 is a better fit for the DNA end. The CDR3 spells CASGQTGPYEQYF. CDR3 bases: TGTGCCAGCGGGCAGACAGGCCCCTACGAGCAGTACTTC.